This is a list of T cell receptor beta chains from one sample in a study of identical twins. TCRdb independently ran MiXCR on the 5' RACE reads; one entry per CDR3 protein. The table includes around 490,000 distinct CDR3 sequences, roughly an eighth detected once. These records were also assigned to another study, of yellow fever vaccine responses in identical twins.

The sample was CD4+ T cells sorted from blood. The receptor set was obtained from a woman aged 18 to 35 in good health. Both conserved end residues are part of each CDR3. D genes are given only for firm matches. Some rows have no size entry. The others give once, few or many, or a class for an expanded clone.

V gene,CDR3 length,J gene,D gene,clone size,CDR3 DNA,CDR3 protein
TRBV7-2,14,TRBJ2-1,NA,few,TGTGCCAGCATCTACCGGGGTTTGGACAATGAGCAGTTCTTC,CASIYRGLDNEQFF
TRBV11-1,14,TRBJ2-7,NA,NA,TGTGCCAGCAGCTTAGCGGCGGGAATCTACGAGCAGTACTTC,CASSLAAGIYEQYF
TRBV12-2,18,TRBJ1-5,NA,NA,TGTGCAAGTCGCTACACCGGGACAGAAAGAGGAAGCAATCAGCCCCAGCATTTT,CASRYTGTERGSNQPQHF
TRBV7-2,11,TRBJ2-5,NA,few,TGTGCCAGCAGCTTAGGAGCGGACTGGTACTTC,CASSLGADWYF
TRBV5-4,18,TRBJ2-4,TRBD2,few,TGTGCCAGCAGCTTTTCCGGGAGGACACAGCCGTCCAAAAACATTCAGTACTTC,CASSFSGRTQPSKNIQYF
TRBV4-3,16,TRBJ2-1,TRBD2,NA,TGCGCCAGCAGCCAAGAACTAGCGGGATACTACAATGAGCAGTTCTTC,CASSQELAGYYNEQFF
TRBV7-3,14,TRBJ2-3,NA,few,TGTGCCAGCAGCGGACAGCCTAGCACAGATACGCAGTATTTT,CASSGQPSTDTQYF
TRBV5-1,15,TRBJ2-1,NA,many,TGCGCCAGCAGCCCGGCGGTCAGCTCCTACAATGAGCAGTTCTTC,CASSPAVSSYNEQFF
TRBV5-1,17,TRBJ2-3,TRBD2,few,TGCGCCAGCAGCACCGGACTAGCGGGGGGGACCACAGATACGCAGTATTTT,CASSTGLAGGTTDTQYF
TRBV10-3,15,TRBJ2-7,NA,NA,TGTGCCATCAGTGGCCGGGGGGCCAAATCCTACGAGCAGTACTTC,CAISGRGAKSYEQYF
TRBV5-4,20,TRBJ2-2,TRBD2,few,TGTGCCAGCAGCTCTCGACTAGCGGGGGGCCTAAATACGAACACCGGGGAGCTGTTTTTT,CASSSRLAGGLNTNTGELFF
TRBV10-2,18,TRBJ2-1,TRBD2,NA,TGCGCCAGCAGGAGGGCTAGCGGGGCCCCTAGCTCCTACAATGAGCAGTTCTTC,CASRRASGAPSSYNEQFF
TRBV29-1,12,TRBJ2-1,NA,NA,TGCAGCGTTGACTTCCAGGCCAATGAGCAGTTCTTC,CSVDFQANEQFF
TRBV5-4,15,TRBJ2-5,TRBD2,NA,TGTGCCAGCAGCTTGGCTAGGGAGGGTAGAGAGACCCAGTACTTC,CASSLAREGRETQYF
TRBV25-1,14,TRBJ2-7,NA,few,TGTGCCAGCAGTGAAATTGGTCGAGGCTACGAGCAGTACTTC,CASSEIGRGYEQYF
TRBV5-1,14,TRBJ2-7,NA,few,TGCGCCAGCGGCTGGGCAACGGCCCCTTACGAGCAGTACTTC,CASGWATAPYEQYF
TRBV2,16,TRBJ2-3,NA,NA,TGTGCCAGCTGTGATCTAGGGGTAGGCTACACAGATACGCAGTATTTT,CASCDLGVGYTDTQYF
TRBV5-5,17,TRBJ2-4,TRBD2,few,TGTGCCAGCAGCAGATACTCGACTAGCGGTTCGGGAAACATTCAGTACTTC,CASSRYSTSGSGNIQYF
TRBV6-1,14,TRBJ2-7,NA,few,TGTGCCAGCAGTGAACAGATAGCGGCCTACGAGCAGTACTTC,CASSEQIAAYEQYF
TRBV5-1,15,TRBJ2-7,TRBD1,few,TGCGCCAGCACCTTGACAGGGGGCGCCGGGTACGAGCAGTACTTC,CASTLTGGAGYEQYF
TRBV2,14,TRBJ2-7,TRBD2,NA,TGTGCCAGCAGGGCCGGGACTATCGTCTACGAGCAGTACTTC,CASRAGTIVYEQYF
TRBV28,16,TRBJ2-7,TRBD1,few,TGTGCCAGCAGTTTGGCACCGGGACAGGGGGCCTACGAGCAGTACTTC,CASSLAPGQGAYEQYF